This T cell receptor beta chain was observed in a study of blood T cell repertoires in COVID-19 (TCRdb year 2020). Regarding the complete study: Samples covering the acute and convalescent phases of COVID-19 were provided by collaborators in the United States, Italy and Spain. The samples were drawn from two sources: the first 160 participants of the ongoing ImmuneRACE study, and 1,000 to 1,500 subjects contributed by 6 global collaborators. Subjects who had been exposed to COVID-19, were actively infected with it, or had recovered from it provided the deeply sampled blood TCRbeta repertoires that made up the dataset. The sample metadata nearly always contained a de-identified subject ID, COVID-19 status, age in years and sex. The material from the prospective study consisted of cDNA or gDNA derived from T cells, B-cell-depleted T cells, or PBMCs. HLA class I and class II types, where available, came from metadata supplied by the sample provider rather than from assay-based typing. A freely available public database, intended as a resource for researchers studying the immune response to SARS-CoV-2, is where the repertoires were released.

As encoded in the germline V gene, CDR1 is MRHNA while CDR2 is SNTAGT. Relative to germline, V is 4 bases shorter and J is 10 bases shorter, with 26 bases between their ends. The CDR3 spans 17 residues, from the cysteine through the phenylalanine. Only the CDR3 region is kept as DNA, spanning 51 bases read in frame from base 1. TCRbeta CDR3 regions were amplified from genomic DNA by means of the immunoSEQ Assay, a bias-controlled multiplex PCR. The authors processed their data as follows. Within the assay, amplification of reference gene primers was used to estimate how many nucleated cells each sample contained. To quantify the absolute abundance of each unique TCRbeta CDR3 rearrangement, sequence reads were collapsed and filtered. For each sample, productive Simpson clonality was calculated as the square root of Simpson's diversity index over productive rearrangements. Entries here come from immuneACCESS through TCRdb and include only in-frame sequences with V and J called. Some clones fail to appear in such tables; in the studies checked, an unresolved V gene covers under half of the shortfall, and the cause of the remainder is unknown. V and J calls plus clone size are reproduced from that table; the DNA served to infer D and trimming. The sample records 230,000 or so clones, 84% of which are singletons. The ten most abundant clones make up 4% to 5.5% of the sample.

Comments on this clone: Its antigen is still unknown. One base away there is no much larger clone; base qualities are not given.

What the research found in general, with its limitations: How much clinical and demographic metadata was included differed by source and by participant, and the metadata was provided uncurated.

Whole blood was collected in K2EDTA tubes by collaborating institutions according to the institutions' own protocols. For TCRbeta analysis, collaborator samples were shipped as frozen whole blood, as isolated PBMCs, or as DNA extracted from either sample type. Sequencing was carried out using peripheral blood. The rearranged chain carries TRBV6-4 and TRBJ2-1; a tentative D call is TRBD1 (6 bases match). The TCR was taken from a man in his forties or fifties with active or convalescent COVID-19. The CDR3 protein is CASSAIKPGQPCKEQFF. The sequenced DNA is TGTGCCAGCAGTGCTATAAAACCCGGACAGCCCTGTAAGGAGCAGTTCTTC.